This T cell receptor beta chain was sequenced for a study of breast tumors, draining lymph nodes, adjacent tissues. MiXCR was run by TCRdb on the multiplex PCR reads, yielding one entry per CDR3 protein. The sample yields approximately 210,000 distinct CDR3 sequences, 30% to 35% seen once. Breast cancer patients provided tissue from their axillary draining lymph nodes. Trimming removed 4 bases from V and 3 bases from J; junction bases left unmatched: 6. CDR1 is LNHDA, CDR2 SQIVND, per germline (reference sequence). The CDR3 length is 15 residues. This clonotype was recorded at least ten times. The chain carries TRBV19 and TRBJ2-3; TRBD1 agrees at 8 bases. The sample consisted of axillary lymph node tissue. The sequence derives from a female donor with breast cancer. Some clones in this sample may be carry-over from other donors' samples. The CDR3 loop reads CASSKIDRGTDTQYF. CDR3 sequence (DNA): TGTGCCAGTAGTAAGATCGACAGGGGAACAGATACGCAGTATTTT. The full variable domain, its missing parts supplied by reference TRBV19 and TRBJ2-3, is DGGITQSPKYLFRKEGQNVTLSCEQNLNHDAMYWYRQDPGQGLRLIYYSQIVNDFQKGDIAEGYSVSREKKESFPLTVTSAQKNPTAFYLCASSKIDRGTDTQYFGPGTRLTVL.